This passage covers 9 T cell receptor beta chains from one sample sequenced in a study of OX40 agonist ivuxolimab in advanced cancers. Libraries were prepared by immunoSEQ multiplex PCR; TCRdb keeps only in-frame clonotypes and omits some of them. This table has fewer than 55,000 clones, 81% appearing once. Sequencing was performed on CD4+ or CD8+ T cells sorted from blood, taken in a trial of the OX40 agonist ivuxolimab. These receptors were collected from an adult with an advanced solid tumor such as melanoma, head and neck, liver or kidney cancer.

The CDR3 spells CASSLEGQGRDIFPYTEAFF. The CDR3 DNA sequence: TGTGCCAGCAGCTTAGAGGGACAGGGCCGAGACATCTTTCCCTACACTGAAGCTTTCTTT. This sequence joins TRBV7-8 and TRBJ1-1; 9 positions agree with TRBD1. Germline V gives CDR1 SGHVS, CDR2 FQNEAQ. Trimming at V came to 1 base and at J to 3 bases, leaving 18 bases not matched to a gene. CDR3 length: 20 amino acids.

The rearrangement uses TRBV4-1 and TRBJ1-4; weak D call: TRBD1 (6 bases). The CDR3 has 15 amino acids. Trimming left V 3 bases short and J 1 base short, with 9 bases between. In germline, CDR1 is MGHRA, CDR2 YSYEKL. DNA for the CDR3: TGCGCCAGCAGCCACGTAGGGGGAACTAATGAAAAACTGTTTTTT. It codes for CASSHVGGTNEKLFF.

The chain employs TRBV29-1 and TRBJ2-7; 11 bases map to TRBD2. After removal of 7 bases from V and 4 bases from J, the junction contained 9 bases not matched to a gene. The CDR3 extends over 14 amino acids. CDR1 is SQVTM and CDR2 is ANQGSEA in the germline V gene. The CDR3 reads CSATLAGEDYEQYF. The CDR3 DNA sequence: TGCAGCGCCACACTAGCGGGAGAGGATTACGAGCAGTACTTC.

V and J are TRBV7-8 and TRBJ2-1; no clear D. Germline values: CDR1 SGHVS, CDR2 FQNEAQ. The V end was cut by 5 bases, the J end by 8 bases, with 10 bases between. This CDR3 is 12 amino acids long. The CDR3 coding sequence is TGTGCCAGCAGCATACTGCGCGATGAGCAGTTCTTC. Its protein product is CASSILRDEQFF.

By sample fraction, this clone is medium-sized. The chain employs TRBV27 and TRBJ1-2; TRBD1 might be the D (5 bases). This CDR3 is built from 18 residues. V dropped 0 bases and J dropped 4 bases, with 21 bases sitting between them. Germline CDR1 MNHEY, CDR2 SMNVEV (reference sequence). The CDR3 sequence: CASSLSAGATEFPYGYTF. CDR3 nucleotides: TGTGCCAGCAGTTTATCAGCTGGGGCCACCGAATTTCCCTATGGCTACACCTTC.

The rearrangement links TRBV21-1 to TRBJ2-5; the DNA was not compared with TRBD2, the D call given in the table. TRBV21-1 is termed a pseudogene. The CDR3 is 17 residues long. DNA for the CDR3: TGTGCCAGCAGCAAATGTAGCGGGGGGGTAATTTTGGAGACCCAGTACTTC. It specifies CASSKCSGGVILETQYF.

J is TRBJ1-2 and V is TRBV19; tentatively, D is TRBD1 (6 bases). This CDR3 comprises 15 residues. With 1 base removed from V and 7 bases from J, the gap between germline ends came to 16 bases. Germline V gene sequence: CDR1 LNHDA, CDR2 SQIVND (reference sequence). The CDR3 region has the DNA TGTGCCAGTAGTATAGTTGGGACATCTCTTTTTGGCTACACCTTC. Protein: CASSIVGTSLFGYTF.

V is TRBV19 and J is TRBJ1-1; D is undetermined. The V end lost 2 bases, the J end lost 6 bases, and 13 bases lay between the germline ends. The CDR3 runs to 14 residues. The V gene's germline CDR1 is LNHDA and CDR2 SQIVND (reference sequence). As DNA, the CDR3 is TGTGCCAGTAGTATATGGACCGGTAACGCTGAAGCTTTCTTT. Amino acids: CASSIWTGNAEAFF.

About this clone itself: The junction differs from germline at one of its ends, possibly a read error. The chain has TRBV7-6 and TRBJ2-3, with 12 bases lining up with TRBD2. In germline, CDR1 is SGHVS, CDR2 FNYEAQ. The CDR3 has 14 residues. The CDR3 nucleotides read TGTGCCAGCAGCCTAGCGGGAGGGCGAGATACGCAGTATTTT. Residues: CASSLAGGRDTQYF.